At least ten counts were recorded for the clone carrying this T cell receptor beta chain. Antigen: not known. The entry originates in a study of prognosis after radiotherapy for stage I lung cancer. In the study overall: A handful of patients developed distant metastases (median about 7 months) after radiotherapy; fewer than 16 showed no significant progression. The study, taken as a whole, reports: Before stereotactic body radiation therapy the median unique TCR clone count was approximately 10,000, and afterwards it fell to around 6,800.

Peripheral venous blood was drawn in six-milliliter volumes, with a draw taken at each of two separate time points. The CDR3 length is 20 residues. Germline values: CDR1 PRHDT, CDR2 FYEKMQ (reference sequence). Unmatched junction bases numbered 17, after V lost 4 bases and J lost 0 bases. Researchers used two-round multiplex PCR to amplify TCR beta CDR3 starting from genomic DNA. Amplification during the initial PCR round employed primers specific to each TRBV and TRBJ gene. The authors ran second-round PCR with universal primers. One entry per CDR3 protein results from TCRdb running MiXCR on the multiplex PCR reads. This sample has some 60,000 distinct CDR3 sequences, with more than 25% found just once.

This clonotype was obtained from a donor aged 50 or older with non-small cell lung cancer. The V and J genes are TRBV13 and TRBJ1-3; 8 positions agree with TRBD1. The sequences come from PBMCs, collected before or after stereotactic body radiation therapy (not recorded which). Here the CDR3 DNA reads TGTGCCAGCAGCTGGGGACAGGTAGTACAGAGTTCCTCCTCTGGAAACACCATATATTTT. This sequence encodes CASSWGQVVQSSSSGNTIYF.